The 7 T cell receptor beta chains below were found in one sample sequenced in a study of long-term antiretroviral therapy in people with HIV. The assay used was immunoSEQ (version v3.0), run at survey level. Clones were sequenced by immunoSEQ multiplex PCR, and TCRdb holds only the in-frame ones, with some missing. This sample has 15,000 to 20,000 clones, with 65% to 85% found just once. This specimen was unsorted PBMCs, taken 2.3 years after starting antiretroviral therapy. The receptor source for this set is a woman aged 40 to 55 with HIV.

The V and J genes are TRBV29-1 and TRBJ1-1; 7 positions match TRBD1. The length of the CDR3 is 13 residues. The germline V gene encodes CDR1 SQVTM and CDR2 ANQGSEA. V lost 0 bases and J lost 3; bases outside the gene matches: 1. CDR3 protein: CSVEDRGDTEAFF. CDR3 bases: TGCAGCGTTGAAGACAGGGGGGACACTGAAGCTTTCTTT.

The gene calls are TRBV11-3 and TRBJ2-2, with no clear D. Looked up from germline, CDR1 is SGHNT and CDR2 is YENEEA. Trimming took 0 bases from V and 1 from J, leaving 6 bases between them. There are 15 residues in the CDR3. CDR3 nucleotides: TGTGCCAGCAGCTTAGAATCCCGGAACACCGGGGAGCTGTTTTTT. Translation: CASSLESRNTGELFF.

This clone has only a few counts. The chain recombines TRBV5-5 with TRBJ1-6; D call uncertain. V lost 0 bases and J lost 7, with 5 bases in between. This CDR3 comprises 13 residues. The germline gives CDR1 SGHKS, CDR2 YYEKEE (reference sequence). CDR3 region: CASSLGGNSPLHF. The CDR3 DNA reads TGTGCCAGCAGCTTGGGCGGGAATTCACCCCTCCACTTT.

V usage is TRBV29-1 and J usage is TRBJ1-3, with D unresolved. V lost 6 bases and J lost 0, with 21 bases in between. Germline V gene sequence: CDR1 SQVTM, CDR2 ANQGSEA. The CDR3 is 17 amino acids. The CDR3 region is CSVLPGSTASSGNTIYF. CDR3 nucleotides: TGCAGCGTCCTCCCGGGGTCCACTGCCTCCTCTGGAAACACCATATATTTT.

V usage is TRBV27 and J usage is TRBJ2-1; unclear D gene. V lost 7 bases and J 0 bases, leaving 7 bases between the germline ends. CDR1 is MNHEY, CDR2 SMNVEV, per germline (reference sequence). This CDR3 contains 13 residues. CDR3 nucleotide sequence: TGTGCCAGCAAAACCAGCTCCTACAATGAGCAGTTCTTC. Its protein is CASKTSSYNEQFF.

This clone has more than one count but fewer than ten. The chain is built from TRBV25-1 and TRBJ1-2, with a weak D call TRBD1 (5 bases). Trimming cost V 11 bases and J 2 bases, with 15 bases left between them. From germline, CDR1 is MGHDK and CDR2 SYGVNS. The CDR3 has 13 residues. The chain's CDR3 is CAAEGWGNYGYTF. The CDR3 DNA reads as TGTGCCGCGGAGGGGTGGGGGAACTATGGCTACACCTTC.

The genes are TRBV14 and TRBJ2-7, with D unresolved. This CDR3 is 15 amino acids long. Germline assignment: CDR1 SGHDN and CDR2 FVKESK. V dropped 0 bases and J dropped 2 bases, with 11 bases sitting between them. The DNA for the CDR3 is TGTGCCAGCAGCCAAGATGAGGCGTTACCCTACGAGCAGTACTTC. This encodes CASSQDEALPYEQYF.